Listed here are 24 T cell receptor beta chains from one sample, sequenced in a study of cytomegalovirus exposure and HLA in healthy donors. It was with 60 Vbeta and 13 Jbeta primers that the PCR ran. Sequencing was performed with immunoSEQ multiplex PCR; in TCRdb, only in-frame clones are kept and a portion is missing. Here the sample spans approximately 100,000 clones, under 80% being singletons. Material for sequencing was PBMCs. The source is a man between 40 and 49 years old in good health and CMV-seronegative.

The chain is built from TRBV7-9 and TRBJ1-6; D gene uncertain. CDR1 is SEHNR and CDR2 is FQNEAQ in the germline V gene (reference sequence). The CDR3 length is 13 residues. V was pared by 1 base and J by 10 bases, with 8 bases between. CDR3 nucleotide sequence: TGTGCCAGCAGCTTAGTGGCGGGGTCACCCCTCCACTTT. It is translated as CASSLVAGSPLHF.

This sequence joins TRBV11-1 and TRBJ2-7, with TRBD2 identical over 8 bases. The germline V gene has CDR1 SGHAT and CDR2 FQDESV (reference sequence). Losses at the gene ends were 4 bases for V and 6 bases for J; bases not matched to a gene: 5. The CDR3 loop spans 13 amino acids. The CDR3 nucleotides are TGTGCCAGCAGCTCGGTGGCGGGGGGCGAGCAGTACTTC. It codes for CASSSVAGGEQYF.

This chain joins TRBV5-4 and TRBJ1-3; D might be TRBD1 (5 bases). Germline values: CDR1 SGHNT, CDR2 YYREEE (reference sequence). CDR3 size: 16 residues. Trimming removed 0 bases from V and 0 bases from J, with 10 bases in between. The CDR3 coding sequence is TGTGCCAGCAGCTTGGGGGGCCTGAGCTCTGGAAACACCATATATTTT. It translates to CASSLGGLSSGNTIYF. Full variable domain (missing parts from reference TRBV5-4 and TRBJ1-3): ETGVTQSPTHLIKTRGQQVTLRCSSQSGHNTVSWYQQALGQGPQFIFQYYREEENGRGNFPPRFSGLQFPNYSSELNVNALELDDSALYLCASSLGGLSSGNTIYFGEGSWLTVV.

The V call is TRBV6-5, the J call TRBJ2-1, with 11 positions matching TRBD2. Germline loops: CDR1 MNHEY, CDR2 SVGAGI. V lost 8 bases, J lost 6 bases, and 6 bases stayed unmatched. The CDR3 covers 14 residues. The CDR3 DNA reads as TGTGCCAGCGGAAAGGGGACTAGCGGCAATGAGCAGTTCTTC. As protein: CASGKGTSGNEQFF.

This clone has a handful of counts. This chain links TRBV5-1 with TRBJ2-3; TRBD2 aligns across 14 bases. The V and J ends lost 3 bases and 1 base, in that order; junction bases with no gene match: 4. This CDR3 contains 17 residues. Germline loops: CDR1 SGHRS, CDR2 YFSETQ. CDR3 sequence reads: CASSSGLAGGRTDTQYF. Written as DNA, the CDR3 is TGCGCCAGCAGCTCCGGACTAGCGGGGGGACGCACAGATACGCAGTATTTT.

The chain employs TRBV7-9 and TRBJ1-2, with D hard to call. This CDR3 region has 15 residues. Germline V gene data show CDR1 as SEHNR and CDR2 as FQNEAQ (reference sequence). Trimming took off 2 bases at V and 4 bases at J, with 14 bases between the two ends. The chain's CDR3 is CASSLRSGLSYGYTF. The CDR3, as DNA: TGTGCCAGCAGCTTAAGGAGCGGACTGAGCTATGGCTACACCTTC.

V gene TRBV9 combines with J gene TRBJ1-1; D is uncertain. CDR1 SGDLS and CDR2 YYNGEE come from the germline V gene. The length of the CDR3 is 14 residues. V lost 9 bases and J lost 4, with 19 bases in between. CDR3 nucleotides: TGTGCCAACTTGCTCCGGGGATGTCTCACTGAAGCTTTCTTT. This gives the protein CANLLRGCLTEAFF.

This clone has just a few counts. Other DNA sequences in the sample encode the same CDR3. V gene TRBV11-2 combines with J gene TRBJ1-6; TRBD1 is a possible D gene (5 bases). Trimming shortened V by 2 bases and J by 3 bases, and 11 bases separated the two germline ends. This CDR3 is built from 16 residues. The germline V gene encodes CDR1 SGHAT and CDR2 FQNNGV. The CDR3 nucleotides read TGTGCCAGCAGCTTAAAGACAGCACTCTATAATTCACCCCTCCACTTT. This translates into CASSLKTALYNSPLHF.

This clone has a handful of counts. The rearrangement joins TRBV9 to TRBJ2-7, with TRBD1 matching over 9 bases. The CDR3 totals 15 residues. Germline assignment: CDR1 SGDLS and CDR2 YYNGEE. Trimming at V came to 4 bases and at J to 7 bases, leaving 12 bases not matched to a gene. CDR3 DNA: TGTGCCAGCAGCACCGGGACAGGGCGTGGGGGGGAGCAGTACTTC. It is translated as CASSTGTGRGGEQYF.

This rearrangement joins TRBV10-3 to TRBJ1-6; the match to TRBD1 covers 7 bases. Losses at the gene ends were 4 bases for V and 9 bases for J; bases not matched to a gene: 6. This CDR3 contains 14 residues. CDR1 is ENHRY, CDR2 SYGVKD, per germline. Written as DNA, the CDR3 is TGTGCCATCAGTGGTGACAGGGAGAGTTCACCCCTCCACTTT. Translated: CAISGDRESSPLHF.

The J gene is TRBJ1-2, the V gene TRBV11-2, with D uncertain. Germline-derived CDR1 and CDR2 are SGHAT and FQNNGV. There are 15 residues in the CDR3. Deletions cut 4 bases from V and 4 bases from J, with 16 bases between. The chain's CDR3 is CASSSMKHKPYGYTF. The CDR3, as DNA: TGTGCCAGCAGCTCGATGAAACATAAACCCTATGGCTACACCTTC.

The chain has TRBV11-3 and TRBJ1-2, with D perhaps matching TRBD1 (5 bases). The CDR3 loop spans 15 amino acids. The germline CDR1 and CDR2 sequences are SGHNT and YENEEA. Trimming pared 1 base from V and 3 bases from J, leaving 12 bases between. CDR3 in amino acids: CASSLGTGLHYGYTF. The DNA for the CDR3 is TGTGCCAGCAGCTTAGGAACGGGACTGCACTATGGCTACACCTTC.

The chain carries TRBV9 and TRBJ2-7, with 9 nucleotides matching TRBD1. After removal of 3 bases from V and 3 bases from J, the junction contained 4 bases not matched to a gene. CDR1 and CDR2 from the germline V gene are SGDLS and YYNGEE. The CDR3 extends over 14 amino acids. CDR3 in DNA: TGTGCCAGCAGCGCTGGGGACAGGGACTACGAGCAGTACTTC. It is translated as CASSAGDRDYEQYF.

By share, this clone counts as medium-sized. The chain employs TRBV2 and TRBJ2-7; 11 nucleotides align to TRBD1. Germline CDR1 is SNHLY and CDR2 is FYNNEI. Germline trimming cut 6 bases from V and 5 bases from J; bases unmatched to any gene: 3. This CDR3 contains 13 residues. The DNA for the CDR3 is TGTGCCAGCAGACCGGACAGGGGGCACGAGCAGTACTTC. Amino acid sequence: CASRPDRGHEQYF.

The count of this clone is one. The gene calls are TRBV18 and TRBJ2-5; possibly TRBD2 for D (5 bases). The CDR3 is 14 residues long. V lost 6 bases and J 0 bases, leaving 11 bases between the germline ends. In germline, CDR1 is KGHSH, CDR2 LQKENI. CDR3 residues: CASSPRADQETQYF. CDR3 coding DNA: TGTGCCAGCTCTCCGCGGGCAGACCAAGAGACCCAGTACTTC.

CDR3 loop: CASGRQASYEQYF. CDR3 in DNA: TGTGCCAGCGGCCGACAGGCCTCCTACGAGCAGTACTTC. The chain employs TRBV5-4 and TRBJ2-7; D perhaps matches TRBD1 (6 bases). The germline V gene encodes CDR1 SGHNT and CDR2 YYREEE (reference sequence). This CDR3 region has 13 residues. V gave up 7 bases and J gave up 0 bases, with 11 bases separating them.

The genes are TRBV7-8 and TRBJ2-3; no clear D. Trimming removed 6 bases from V and 3 bases from J, with 13 bases in between. The length of the CDR3 is 14 residues. The V gene's germline CDR1 is SGHVS and CDR2 FQNEAQ. As DNA, the CDR3 is TGTGCCAGCAGGCCATTTGAGGCGACAGATACGCAGTATTTT. This encodes CASRPFEATDTQYF.

This clone showed up just once. The chain recombines TRBV5-6 with TRBJ2-3, with D possibly being TRBD2 (7 bases). The CDR3 is 14 amino acids. Trimming took 2 bases from V and 5 from J, leaving 12 bases between them. Looked up from germline, CDR1 is SGHDT and CDR2 is YYEEEE. The CDR3 DNA is TGTGCCAGCAGCTTCGGGGGGCGAGGAGATACGCAGTATTTT. Its protein product is CASSFGGRGDTQYF.

The rearrangement links TRBV5-8 to TRBJ1-1; possible D gene TRBD1, 6 bases. CDR1 and CDR2 from the germline V gene are SGHTS and YDEGEE. The CDR3 runs 15 residues. V dropped 2 bases and J dropped 0 bases, with 11 bases sitting between them. The CDR3 nucleotides are TGTGCCAGCAGCTTTTGGACAGCGTTGAACACTGAAGCTTTCTTT. This gives the protein CASSFWTALNTEAFF.

In the case of this clone: This sample also contains other DNA sequences that code for the same CDR3. The V gene is TRBV2, the J gene TRBJ1-6, with TRBD1 matching over 7 bases. Germline V gene sequence: CDR1 SNHLY, CDR2 FYNNEI. The CDR3 is made up of 15 amino acids. V gave up 8 bases and J gave up 7 bases; unmatched junction bases: 11. The CDR3 protein is CASRILGQRNSPLHF. In nucleotides, the CDR3 is TGTGCCAGCCGTATTCTGGGACAGCGAAATTCACCCCTCCACTTT.

The count of this clone is one. The rearrangement links TRBV30 to TRBJ2-1; 12 bases are a match to TRBD2. Germline V gene sequence: CDR1 GTSNPN, CDR2 SVGIG (reference sequence). J lost 8 bases, V lost 5 bases, and 7 bases had no gene match. The CDR3 spans 14 residues. The CDR3 sequence: CAWATSGGPYEQFF. The CDR3 DNA reads as TGTGCCTGGGCAACTAGCGGGGGGCCCTATGAGCAGTTCTTC. Using reference TRBV30 and TRBJ2-1 for the parts outside the CDR3, the full variable domain is SQTIHQWPATLVQPVGSPLSLECTVEGTSNPNLYWYRQAAGRGLQLLFYSVGIGQISSEVPQNLSASRPQDRQFILSSKKLLLSDSGFYLCAWATSGGPYEQFFGPGTRLTVL.

This clone was counted a single time. The chain is built from TRBV10-1 and TRBJ1-1, with 7 bases that match TRBD1. V was pared by 8 bases and J by 1 base, with 10 bases of the junction left unmatched. The germline V gene has CDR1 WNHNN and CDR2 SYGVQD (reference sequence). The CDR3 is 15 residues long. The CDR3 loop is CASSRQGRGNTEAFF. CDR3 DNA sequence: TGCGCCAGCTCACGACAGGGAAGGGGGAACACTGAAGCTTTCTTT.

CDR3 DNA sequence: TGCGCCAGCAGCTTGGATGGCAGTGACACTGAAGCTTTCTTT. Protein product: CASSLDGSDTEAFF. V gene TRBV5-1 combines with J gene TRBJ1-1, with D hard to call. Germline V gives CDR1 SGHRS, CDR2 YFSETQ. The CDR3 has 14 amino acids. The germline V and J ends were trimmed by 0 bases and 3 bases, with 9 bases remaining between them.

For this clone: Germline and junction disagree at one end, which may indicate a read error. The chain links TRBV6-5 to TRBJ1-4, with a possible D match to TRBD1 (6 bases). The length of the CDR3 is 14 residues. CDR1 and CDR2 from the germline V gene are MNHEY and SVGAGI. The CDR3 protein is CASSYLGATEKLVF. The CDR3 DNA follows: TGTGCCAGCAGTTACCTGGGGGCGACTGAAAAACTGGTTTTT.